The clone carrying this T cell receptor beta chain was detected only a few times. Its target is not known. These data are taken from a study of T cell responses to AZD1222 COVID-19 vaccine. Across the whole study: Combined were second doses at about 4 or about 12 weeks. Points from the study as a whole: Regions 160-218 and 743-854 dominated among vaccine-associated CD4 TCRs spanning spike. Seropositive status at baseline applied to only six AZD1222 recipients. Breadth and depth of Spike-specific TCRs rose after two AZD1222 doses.

Only in-frame clones appear in the TCRdb table, and some are missing; sequencing was by immunoSEQ multiplex PCR. The sample holds about 150,000 clones; roughly 91% are singletons and the top ten take 9.1%. The sequencing here drew on peripheral blood, taken on day 0 of AZD1222 vaccination. This clonotype was obtained from an adult in good health.

The DNA of the CDR3 is TGTGCCAGCAGCGTAGAAGACTTCGGGCTGGACGAGCAGTACTTC. Translating gives CASSVEDFGLDEQYF. The V gene is TRBV9, the J gene TRBJ2-7, with D uncertain. V shed 0 bases and J shed 5 bases, with 15 bases lying between them. The CDR3 is made up of 15 amino acids. Germline CDR1 and CDR2: SGDLS and YYNGEE.